One TCR beta chain is described in this entry. These data belong to a study of T cell responses to AZD1222 COVID-19 vaccine. TCRdb's copy holds only in-frame clones and misses some; the assay was immunoSEQ multiplex PCR. The sample includes 200,000 or so clones, about nine tenths of them seen just once. Trimming pared 3 bases from V and 3 bases from J, leaving 13 bases between. The CDR3 has 16 residues. Per germline, CDR1 KGHDR and CDR2 SFDVKD. The sample in question was peripheral blood, obtained on day 0 of AZD1222 vaccination. This TCR was sampled from an adult in good health. V and J are TRBV24-1 and TRBJ1-4; D call uncertain. The CDR3 nucleotides are TGTGCCACCAGTGATGGCGGACTTGGGCCTAATGAAAAACTGTTTTTT. It specifies CATSDGGLGPNEKLFF.